This paragraph covers one TCR beta chain sequence. Method: immunoSEQ multiplex PCR; TCRdb's copy keeps in-frame clones and lacks some. The sample lists about 89,000 clones; about 88% were seen once. The CDR3 spans 13 residues. Trimming stripped 0 bases from V and 9 bases from J, with 12 bases between. Per germline, CDR1 MNHNS and CDR2 SASEGT. This specimen comes from a study of OX40 agonist ivuxolimab in advanced cancers. Study in general: Patients got intravenous ivuxolimab at 0.01 to 10 mg/kg every 2 weeks.

The sample here was CD4+ or CD8+ T cells sorted from blood, taken in a trial of the OX40 agonist ivuxolimab. The source is an adult with an advanced solid tumor such as melanoma, head and neck, liver or kidney cancer. This chain uses TRBV6-1 with TRBJ2-7; D is unclear. CDR3 nucleotides: TGTGCCAGCAGTGAAGCGACATTGAAGGGGCAGTACTTC. It codes for CASSEATLKGQYF.